This TCR beta chain appears in the sequencing data of a study of shared T cell receptors in the human thymus. Clones were read by immunoSEQ multiplex PCR, and TCRdb kept only the in-frame ones, dropping some. The sample lists more than 550,000 clones; roughly 86% were seen once. This clone appeared a single time. Germline V CDR1 and CDR2: MNHEY, SVGAGI. Trimming stripped 7 bases from V and 1 base from J, with 11 bases between. The length of the CDR3 is 13 residues. These data were also reused for a study on human thymus T cells. As that report states: Donors were healthy Finnish infants having corrective surgery for congenital heart defects. Thymic and blood repertoires appeared to display a bias in their usage of V and J genes.

Sequenced material: thymocytes. The chain carries TRBV6-5 and TRBJ2-7; no clear D. This receptor was identified in a boy under two years old with a congenital heart defect. The CDR3 loop reads CASTDSRSYEQYF. The DNA for the CDR3 is TGTGCCAGCACTGACTCCCGGTCCTACGAGCAGTACTTC.